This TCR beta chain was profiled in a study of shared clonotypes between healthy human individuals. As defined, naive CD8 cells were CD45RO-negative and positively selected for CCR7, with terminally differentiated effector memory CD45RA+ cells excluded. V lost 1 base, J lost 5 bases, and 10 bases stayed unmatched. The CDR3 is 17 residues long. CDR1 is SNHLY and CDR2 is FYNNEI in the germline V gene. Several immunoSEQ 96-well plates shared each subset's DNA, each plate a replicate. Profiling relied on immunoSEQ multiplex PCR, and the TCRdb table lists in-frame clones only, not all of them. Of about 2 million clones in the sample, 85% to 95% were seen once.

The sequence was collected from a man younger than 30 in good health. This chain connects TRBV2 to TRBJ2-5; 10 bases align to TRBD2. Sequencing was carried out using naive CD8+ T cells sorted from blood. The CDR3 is CASSEVGLAGEGETQYF. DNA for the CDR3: TGTGCCAGCAGTGAAGTGGGCCTAGCGGGAGAGGGTGAGACCCAGTACTTC.